This entry concerns a single T cell receptor (beta chain). The antigen is not known. This CDR3 has 13 amino acids. CDR1 SGHNT and CDR2 YENEEA come from the germline V gene. Trimming removed 1 base at V and 2 bases at J, with 5 bases between. This record belongs to a study of metastatic and nonmetastatic thyroid tumors. Study-wide results and limits: As reported, TCR beta diversity in blood and tumor was significantly higher in malignant thyroid tumors than in benign nodules.

Among the patients, none had received any treatment before thyroid surgery. TCRdb re-analyzed the PCR reads using MiXCR. The repertoire holds approximately 29,000 clones, with roughly 15% as singletons. The chain employs TRBV11-3 and TRBJ2-5; D is perhaps TRBD2 (5 bases). The sample comprised blood. This clonotype was obtained from a female donor with papillary thyroid cancer or a benign thyroid nodule (not recorded which). Some clones in this sample may be carry-over from other donors' samples. The CDR3 DNA is TGTGCCAGCAGCTTAGGAGGGCAAGAGACCCAGTACTTC. Translation: CASSLGGQETQYF.